This TCR beta chain originates from a study of blood T cell repertoires in COVID-19 (dated by TCRdb to 2020 to 2022). At the level of the whole study: The collaborator samples originated in the United States, Italy and Spain and spanned the acute and convalescent phases of COVID-19. The prospective study material was composed of cDNA or gDNA derived from T cells, B-cell-depleted T cells, or PBMCs. Subjects who had been exposed to COVID-19, were actively infected with it, or had recovered from it provided the deeply sampled blood TCRbeta repertoires that made up the dataset. The repertoires were released in a freely available public database intended as a resource for research on the immune response to SARS-CoV-2. Samples came from the ongoing ImmuneRACE study (first 160 participants) plus 1,254 subjects from 6 global collaborators. Nearly every sample came with metadata listing a de-identified subject ID, COVID-19 status, age in years and sex. Where HLA class I and class II types were available, the types were taken from metadata supplied by the sample provider, not from assay-based typing. Points the paper makes about the study in general: The quantity of clinical and demographic metadata differed by source and by participant and was supplied without curation.

TCRbeta CDR3 regions were amplified from genomic DNA using the immunoSEQ Assay, a bias-controlled multiplex PCR. The paper's data handling went like this. The number of nucleated cells in each sample was estimated from the amplification of reference gene primers within the assay. To quantify the absolute abundance of each unique TCRbeta CDR3 rearrangement, sequence reads were collapsed and filtered. For each sample, productive Simpson clonality was calculated as the square root of Simpson's diversity index across productive rearrangements. TCRdb's version of the immuneACCESS table is confined to in-frame rearrangements and falls short of the full clone set. An unresolved V gene accounts for under half of the shortfall where checked; the remainder is of unknown origin. V and J calls and clone size are copied from that table; D and trimming were computed from the DNA. The sample has approximately 59,000 clones on record, roughly 90% of them singletons. The top ten clonotypes cover 20% of the sample.

A note on this clone: This clone's antigen is unknown. Base qualities are missing; no much larger clone stands one base away.

Collaborating institutions collected whole blood in K2EDTA tubes following their own protocols. For TCRbeta analysis, collaborators shipped samples in one of three forms: frozen whole blood, isolated PBMCs, or DNA extracted from either of those sample types. Cut back by 0 bases and 0 bases, the V and J ends lie 11 bases apart. The germline V gene specifies LGHNA as CDR1 and YSLEER as CDR2. Taken from cysteine to phenylalanine, the CDR3 has 17 residues. Left in the record is the CDR3 DNA by itself, 51 bases read in frame from the first base. The sequence derives from a human donor in a cohort sampled during active COVID-19. Sequencing was done on a sample of peripheral blood. This chain is built from TRBV4-3 and TRBJ2-2; TRBD2 is a weak D gene call, 7 bases matching. At the DNA level, the sequence is TGCGCCAGCAGCCAAGAAACGGGGGGCCCGAACACCGGGGAGCTGTTTTTT. Its protein is CASSQETGGPNTGELFF.